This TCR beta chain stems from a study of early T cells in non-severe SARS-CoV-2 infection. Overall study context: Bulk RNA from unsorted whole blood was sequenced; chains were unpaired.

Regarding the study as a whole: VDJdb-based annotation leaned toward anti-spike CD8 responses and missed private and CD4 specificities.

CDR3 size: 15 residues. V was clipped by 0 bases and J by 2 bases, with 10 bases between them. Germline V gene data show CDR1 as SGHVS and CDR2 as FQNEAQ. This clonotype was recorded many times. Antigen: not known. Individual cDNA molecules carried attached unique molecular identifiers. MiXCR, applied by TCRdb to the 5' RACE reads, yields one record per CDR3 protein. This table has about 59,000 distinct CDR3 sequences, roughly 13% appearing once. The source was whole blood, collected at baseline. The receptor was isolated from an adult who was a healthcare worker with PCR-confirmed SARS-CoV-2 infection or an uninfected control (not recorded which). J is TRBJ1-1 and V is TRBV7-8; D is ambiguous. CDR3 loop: CASSLAGRENTEAFF. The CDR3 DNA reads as TGTGCCAGCAGCTTAGCAGGTCGAGAAAACACTGAAGCTTTCTTT.